This T cell receptor (beta chain) was sequenced in a study of control samples from healthy donors and cancer patients. TCRdb keeps only in-frame clones here, not all; method: immunoSEQ multiplex PCR. The sample has about 70,000 clones, 84% seen once. The receptor was derived from a woman aged 45-59 years with lung cancer. Sequencing was performed on PBMCs.

CDR3 DNA sequence: TGCGCCAGCAGCTCCGAGGGACACTCAAACACTGAAGCTTTCTTT. Translated: CASSSEGHSNTEAFF. V usage is TRBV5-1 and J usage is TRBJ1-1; D is perhaps TRBD1 (6 bases). This CDR3 comprises 15 residues. CDR1 and CDR2 from the germline V gene are SGHRS and YFSETQ. Between the trimmed V and J ends, which lost 3 bases and 2 bases, there was a span of 14 bases.